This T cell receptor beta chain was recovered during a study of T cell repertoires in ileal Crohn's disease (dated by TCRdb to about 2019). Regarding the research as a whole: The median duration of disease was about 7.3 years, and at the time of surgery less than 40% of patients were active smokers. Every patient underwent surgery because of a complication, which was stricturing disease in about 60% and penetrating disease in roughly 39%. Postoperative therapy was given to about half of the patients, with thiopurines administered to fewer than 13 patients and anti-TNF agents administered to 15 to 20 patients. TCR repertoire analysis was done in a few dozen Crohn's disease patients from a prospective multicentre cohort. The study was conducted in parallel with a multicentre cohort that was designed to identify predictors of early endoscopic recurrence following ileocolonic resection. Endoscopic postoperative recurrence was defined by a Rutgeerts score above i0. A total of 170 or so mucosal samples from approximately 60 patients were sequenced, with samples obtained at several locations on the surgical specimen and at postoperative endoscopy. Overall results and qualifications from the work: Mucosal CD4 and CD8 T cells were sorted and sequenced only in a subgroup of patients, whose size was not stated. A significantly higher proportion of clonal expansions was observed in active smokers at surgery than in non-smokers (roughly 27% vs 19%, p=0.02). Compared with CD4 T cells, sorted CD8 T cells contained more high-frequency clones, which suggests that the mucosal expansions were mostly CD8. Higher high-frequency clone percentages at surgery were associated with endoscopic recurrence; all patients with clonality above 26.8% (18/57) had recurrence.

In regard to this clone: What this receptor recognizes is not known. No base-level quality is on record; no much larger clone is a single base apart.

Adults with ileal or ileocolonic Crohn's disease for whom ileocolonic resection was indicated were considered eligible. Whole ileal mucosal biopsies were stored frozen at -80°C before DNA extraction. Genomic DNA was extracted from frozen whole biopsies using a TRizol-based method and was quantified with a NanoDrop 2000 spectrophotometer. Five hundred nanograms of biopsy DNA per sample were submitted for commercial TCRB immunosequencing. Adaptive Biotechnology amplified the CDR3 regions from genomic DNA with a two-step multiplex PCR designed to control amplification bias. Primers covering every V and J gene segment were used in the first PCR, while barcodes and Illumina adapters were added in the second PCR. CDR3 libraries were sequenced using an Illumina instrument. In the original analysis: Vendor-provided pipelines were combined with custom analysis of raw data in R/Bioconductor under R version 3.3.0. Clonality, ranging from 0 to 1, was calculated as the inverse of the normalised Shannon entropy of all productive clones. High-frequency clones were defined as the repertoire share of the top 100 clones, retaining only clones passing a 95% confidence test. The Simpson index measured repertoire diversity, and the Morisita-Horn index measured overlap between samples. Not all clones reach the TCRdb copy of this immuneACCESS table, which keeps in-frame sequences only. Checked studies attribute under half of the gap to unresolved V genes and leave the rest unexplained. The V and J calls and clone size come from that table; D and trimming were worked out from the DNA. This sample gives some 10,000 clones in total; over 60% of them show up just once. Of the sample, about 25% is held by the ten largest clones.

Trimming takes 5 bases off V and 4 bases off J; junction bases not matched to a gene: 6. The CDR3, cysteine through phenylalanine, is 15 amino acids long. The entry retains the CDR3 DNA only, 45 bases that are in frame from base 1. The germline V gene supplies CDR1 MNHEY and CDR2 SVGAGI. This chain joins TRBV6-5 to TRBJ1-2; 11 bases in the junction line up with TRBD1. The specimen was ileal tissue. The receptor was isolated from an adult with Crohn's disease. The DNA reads TGTGCCAGCAGTCCCCGGACAGGGGGCAGCTATGGCTACACCTTC. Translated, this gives CASSPRTGGSYGYTF.